Following are 22 T cell receptor beta chains from one sample sequenced in a study of metastatic and nonmetastatic thyroid tumors. TCRdb reprocessed the PCR reads via MiXCR. The profile covers about 24,000 clones, with 13% appearing a single time and roughly 13% taken by the ten largest. None of the patients had undergone any treatment ahead of thyroid surgery. Sequencing was performed on blood. The receptors derive from a female donor with papillary thyroid cancer or a benign thyroid nodule (not recorded which). Some clones in this sample may be carry-over from other donors' samples.

The sample holds many counts of this clone. The chain couples TRBV10-3 to TRBJ2-7, with 12 bases fitting TRBD2. Trimming cost V 10 bases and J 5 bases; bases outside gene matches: 12. In germline, CDR1 is ENHRY, CDR2 SYGVKD. The CDR3 runs to 15 residues. CDR3 sequence: CATTGTSGPPHEQYF. For the CDR3, the DNA is TGTGCCACAACCGGGACTAGCGGGCCACCCCACGAGCAGTACTTC.

The chain has TRBV20-1 and TRBJ1-1; D is uncertain. Trimming removed 6 bases at V and 2 bases at J, with 13 bases between. The germline V gene has CDR1 DFQATT and CDR2 SNEGSKA (reference sequence). This CDR3 has 13 residues. CDR3 nucleotides: TGCAGTGCCTGGCGAAAGGCTAACACTGAAGCTTTCTTT. Encoded protein: CSAWRKANTEAFF.

This clone was observed at least ten times. The chain joins TRBV20-1 to TRBJ2-1, with 7 bases lining up with TRBD1. V was clipped by 3 bases and J by 3 bases; unmatched bases: 20. The CDR3 spans 19 residues. The germline CDR1 and CDR2 sequences are DFQATT and SNEGSKA (reference sequence). The CDR3 nucleotides are TGCAGTGCTAGGCATTCCGGACAGGCGTCAAGTGTGGGCTACAATGAGCAGTTCTTC. It yields the protein CSARHSGQASSVGYNEQFF.

Many counts were recorded for this clone. A read error may produce the germline difference seen at one junction end. This specimen includes other DNA sequences encoding the same CDR3. The gene calls are TRBV6-1 and TRBJ2-2; 7 nucleotides match TRBD1. The CDR3 totals 14 residues. Germline CDR1 is MNHNS and CDR2 is SASEGT. The CDR3 region is CASRGTVNTGELFF. DNA of the CDR3: TGTGCTAGCAGAGGGACAGTAAACACCGGGGAGCTGTTTTTT.

This clone was found once. The chain carries TRBV11-2 and TRBJ2-7; TRBD2 aligns across 8 bases. Trimming removed 2 bases from V and 3 bases from J; junction bases left unmatched: 0. This CDR3 is built from 13 residues. Per the germline V gene, CDR1 is SGHAT and CDR2 is FQNNGV. CDR3 in amino acids: CASSLRGGYEQYF. Here the CDR3 DNA reads TGTGCCAGCAGCTTACGGGGGGGCTACGAGCAGTACTTC. Full variable domain (remainder filled in from reference TRBV11-2 and TRBJ2-7): EAGVAQSPRYKIIEKRQSVAFWCNPISGHATLYWYQQILGQGPKLLIQFQNNGVVDDSQLPKDRFSAERLKGVDSTLKIQPAKLEDSAVYLCASSLRGGYEQYFGPGTRLTVT.

This clone was seen a handful of times. V gene TRBV12-3 or TRBV12-4 combines with J gene TRBJ1-2; D uncertain. The CDR3 has 11 residues. Trimming took off 3 bases at V and 8 bases at J, with 7 bases between the two ends. The CDR3 is CASSLGSGYTF. The CDR3 DNA follows: TGTGCCAGCAGTTTGGGGTCGGGCTACACCTTC.

In this sample, this clone turned up many times. This CDR3 reads CASSLGWDGSYEQYF. DNA for the CDR3: TGTGCCAGCAGTTTAGGATGGGACGGCTCCTACGAGCAGTACTTC. The V and J genes are TRBV28 and TRBJ2-7; tentatively, D is TRBD1 or TRBD2 (5 bases each). The germline V and J ends were trimmed by 2 bases and 0 bases, with 11 bases remaining between them. The CDR3 has 15 residues. The germline gives CDR1 MDHEN, CDR2 SYDVKM.

This clone was recorded many times. This chain joins TRBV20-1 and TRBJ2-5; D unresolved. V lost 4 bases to trimming and J lost 1 base, with 16 bases between them. CDR3 length: 15 residues. The germline V gene encodes CDR1 DFQATT and CDR2 SNEGSKA (reference sequence). Written as DNA, the CDR3 is TGCAGTGCTAAGGACGCACCCAAGGGCCAAGAGACCCAGTACTTC. Translating it yields CSAKDAPKGQETQYF.

This chain connects TRBV2 to TRBJ2-7; 9 bases are shared with TRBD1. V lost 7 bases, J lost 3 bases, and 7 bases stayed unmatched. From germline, CDR1 is SNHLY and CDR2 FYNNEI. The CDR3 is 14 residues long. The CDR3 spells CASNQDRGDYEQYF. In DNA form, the CDR3 reads TGTGCCAGCAACCAGGACAGGGGAGACTACGAGCAGTACTTC.

In this sample, this clone turned up a few times. V usage is TRBV5-1 and J usage is TRBJ2-7, with a tentative D call TRBD1 (6 bases). The CDR3 extends over 15 amino acids. Trimming cost V 3 bases and J 2 bases, with 15 bases left between them. CDR1 and CDR2 from the germline V gene are SGHRS and YFSETQ. CDR3 coding DNA: TGCGCCAGCAGCTCGGACAGATTATTCACCTACGAGCAGTACTTC. Protein sequence: CASSSDRLFTYEQYF.

This clone appeared many times. This rearrangement joins TRBV9 to TRBJ2-5; tentatively, D is TRBD1 or TRBD2 (6 bases each). Germline loops: CDR1 SGDLS, CDR2 YYNGEE. The CDR3 extends over 13 amino acids. V was clipped by 4 bases and J by 5 bases, with 12 bases between them. CDR3: CASSPGALETQYF. The CDR3 coding sequence is TGTGCCAGCAGCCCGGGGGCGTTGGAGACCCAGTACTTC.

This clone was recorded many times. The chain uses TRBV20-1 and TRBJ1-6; D not certain. Germline CDR1 and CDR2: DFQATT and SNEGSKA (reference sequence). The CDR3 is made up of 14 amino acids. Trimming cost V 3 bases and J 0 bases, with 6 bases left between them. CDR3 in amino acids: CSASESSYNSPLHF. In nucleotides, the CDR3 is TGCAGTGCTAGCGAGAGCTCCTATAATTCACCCCTCCACTTT.

This clone was recorded many times. The V call is TRBV3-1, the J call TRBJ1-2, with 7 bases fitting TRBD1. The CDR3 sequence is 14 residues long. V was clipped by 3 bases and J by 1 base; unmatched bases: 2. CDR1 LGHDT and CDR2 YNNKEL come from the germline V gene (reference sequence). The CDR3 here is CASSHRGDNYGYTF. DNA for the CDR3: TGTGCCAGCAGCCACAGGGGGGATAACTATGGCTACACCTTC.

Many counts were recorded for this clone. CDR3 in DNA: TGTGCCAGCAGCCAGGGAGCGGGATCTTTTGAGCAGTACTTC. This translates into CASSQGAGSFEQYF. This chain joins TRBV3-1 and TRBJ2-7, with TRBD2 identical over 7 bases. Germline values: CDR1 LGHDT, CDR2 YNNKEL (reference sequence). Unmatched junction bases numbered 9, after V lost 3 bases and J lost 7 bases. The CDR3 consists of 14 residues.

This clone was recorded many times. This clone may be a read error of a much larger clone one base away. Other DNA sequences within the sample encode an identical CDR3. This chain's CDR3 is CAIRGMELYEQYF. The CDR3 nucleotides are TGCGCCATCAGGGGTATGGAGCTCTACGAGCAGTACTTC. The J gene is TRBJ2-7, the V gene TRBV10-3; perhaps TRBD1 as D (6 bases). CDR3 length: 13 residues. CDR1 ENHRY and CDR2 SYGVKD come from the germline V gene.

The count of this clone is one. The chain joins TRBV7-9 to TRBJ1-5, with D possibly TRBD1 on 5 matching bases. V was trimmed by 5 bases and J by 4 bases, leaving 12 bases between them. From germline, CDR1 is SEHNR and CDR2 FQNEAQ (reference sequence). The CDR3 spans 14 residues. DNA of the CDR3: TGTGCCAGCAGCGGGCAGGGCGGGAATCAGCCCCAGCATTTT. It is translated as CASSGQGGNQPQHF.

The chain is built from TRBV19 and TRBJ1-1; D gene unclear. Germline assignment: CDR1 LNHDA and CDR2 SQIVND (reference sequence). The CDR3 consists of 12 residues. V was trimmed by 6 bases and J by 1 base, leaving 6 bases between them. Here the CDR3 DNA reads TGTGCCAGTAGGGGATGGAACACTGAAGCTTTCTTT. Protein product: CASRGWNTEAFF.

J is TRBJ2-5 and V is TRBV28, with D perhaps given as TRBD1 or TRBD2 (7 bases each). V was clipped by 6 bases and J by 4 bases, with 24 bases between them. The CDR3 runs to 17 residues. Germline V gene lookup returns CDR1 MDHEN and CDR2 SYDVKM. DNA of the CDR3: TGTGCCAGCAGCTCCGACAGGGTGGGGGGGGGAGGAGAGACCCAGTACTTC. Encoded protein: CASSSDRVGGGGETQYF.

V is TRBV14 and J is TRBJ2-1; D not resolved. CDR3 length: 16 amino acids. V was trimmed by 2 bases and J by 4 bases, leaving 15 bases between them. Looked up from germline, CDR1 is SGHDN and CDR2 is FVKESK. CDR3 loop: CASSQYDGVAYNEQFF. CDR3 in DNA: TGTGCCAGCAGCCAATATGACGGTGTCGCTTACAATGAGCAGTTCTTC.

DNA of the CDR3: TGTGCCAGCTCACCACGATCGACAGGGGGCGGCGGCTACACCTTC. Amino acid sequence: CASSPRSTGGGGYTF. J is TRBJ1-2 and V is TRBV18; 10 bases line up with TRBD1. This CDR3 region has 15 residues. The V gene's germline CDR1 is KGHSH and CDR2 LQKENI. With V trimmed by 1 base and J by 8 bases, 7 bases remained unmatched.

The gene calls are TRBV13 and TRBJ1-1; the match to TRBD1 covers 12 bases. CDR1 and CDR2 from the germline V gene are PRHDT and FYEKMQ (reference sequence). The CDR3 has 15 residues. The trim removed 5 bases at V and 6 bases at J, leaving 7 bases unmatched. CDR3: CASSPSGTGGPEAFF. The CDR3 DNA sequence: TGTGCCAGCAGCCCATCCGGGACAGGGGGCCCTGAAGCTTTCTTT.

This clone was detected ten times or more. The chain couples TRBV4-1 to TRBJ2-7; TRBD1 matches 8 bases. This CDR3 contains 14 residues. The trim removed 2 bases at V and 3 bases at J, leaving 3 bases unmatched. Germline V gene data show CDR1 as MGHRA and CDR2 as YSYEKL. The CDR3 loop is CASSQRTGLYEQYF. CDR3 sequence (DNA): TGCGCCAGCAGCCAACGGACAGGGCTCTACGAGCAGTACTTC.